Sequencing of this T cell receptor (beta chain) was carried out in a study of T cell responses to AZD1222 COVID-19 vaccine. With regard to this clone: What it binds is unknown.

Notes on the study in general: Among vaccine-associated CD4 TCRs, coverage spanned spike, with dominance at 160-218 and 743-854. Within unmutated variant regions lay the reported targets of nearly half of spike-specific TCRs. With two AZD1222 doses given, Spike-specific TCR breadth and depth both rose.

TCRdb's copy holds only in-frame clones and misses some; the assay was immunoSEQ multiplex PCR. The sample contains about 180,000 clones, almost 90% of which appear only once. The sequence was collected from an adult in good health. The material was peripheral blood, obtained on day 0 of AZD1222 vaccination.

CDR3: CASGPDGDYGYTF. The CDR3 bases are TGTGCTAGTGGCCCGGACGGGGACTATGGCTACACCTTC. V usage is TRBV12-5 and J usage is TRBJ1-2; D remains ambiguous. The CDR3 length is 13 residues. Trimming removed 6 bases at V and 3 bases at J, with 11 bases between. Per germline, CDR1 LGHNT and CDR2 FRNRAP.